Below are 10 T cell receptor beta chains sequenced from a single sample in a study of blood T cell repertoires in COVID-19 (dated by TCRdb to between 2020 and 2021). The library was prepared using the immunoSEQ multiplex PCR assay. This immuneACCESS table, as held by TCRdb, lists in-frame sequences with V and J called but not all clones. Of the missing ones, under half trace to an unresolved V gene in checked studies; the others have no known cause. Here the sample has more than 200,000 clones; around 85% occur a single time. Of the sample, about 9.6% is held by the ten largest clones. The sample consisted of peripheral blood. The source is an older man with acute or convalescent COVID-19.

CDR3 amino acids: CSVAGVFTGELFF. The DNA for the CDR3 is TGCAGCGTTGCAGGGGTTTTTACCGGGGAGCTGTTTTTT. This chain joins TRBV29-1 and TRBJ2-2; tentatively, D is TRBD1 (6 bases). Deletions cut 4 bases from V and 5 bases from J, with 11 bases between. The germline V gene has CDR1 SQVTM and CDR2 ANQGSEA. The CDR3 is 13 residues long.

The J gene is TRBJ2-3, the V gene TRBV5-1, with 9 positions matching TRBD1. Germline loops: CDR1 SGHRS, CDR2 YFSETQ. The V gene end was trimmed by 4 bases and the J gene end by 0 bases; junction bases not matched to a gene: 6. The CDR3 sequence is 16 residues long. CDR3 loop: CASSKQGARSTDTQYF. The DNA for the CDR3 is TGCGCCAGCAGCAAACAGGGGGCGCGTAGCACAGATACGCAGTATTTT.

The rearrangement links TRBV3-1 (or the pseudogene TRBV3-2) to TRBJ2-1, with D possibly being TRBD2 (5 bases). The CDR3 is 14 amino acids. Trimming left V 1 base short and J 10 bases short, with 14 bases between. Germline values: CDR1 LGHDT, CDR2 YNNKEL (reference sequence). The CDR3 nucleotides read TGTGCCAGCAGCCAAGCACCGGCAAGGAGGGAGCAGTTCTTC. Translated: CASSQAPARREQFF.

This clone was recorded once. The chain couples TRBV27 to TRBJ2-6; D is possibly TRBD1 (8 bases). The germline V gene has CDR1 MNHEY and CDR2 SMNVEV (reference sequence). The CDR3 runs 17 residues. Trimming shortened V by 6 bases and J by 1 base, and 16 bases separated the two germline ends. This CDR3 is CASRDRGLQSGANVLTF. CDR3 in DNA: TGTGCCAGCAGAGACAGGGGACTACAATCTGGGGCCAACGTCCTGACTTTC.

CDR3 bases: TGTGCCAGCTCCTTTACAGAGAGCCGCTATGGCTACACCTTC. This gives the protein CASSFTESRYGYTF. This chain connects TRBV28 to TRBJ1-2; D not resolved. Germline CDR1 and CDR2: MDHEN and SYDVKM. The V end was cut by 8 bases, the J end by 4 bases, with 17 bases between. The CDR3 is 14 residues long.

This rearrangement joins TRBV7-2 to TRBJ2-2; 7 bases fit TRBD2. The CDR3 contains 15 residues. After removal of 1 base from V and 4 bases from J, the junction contained 3 bases not matched to a gene. CDR1 SGHTA and CDR2 FQGNSA come from the germline V gene. The CDR3 loop reads CASSLVRGTTGELFF. CDR3 nucleotides: TGTGCCAGCAGCTTAGTGCGGGGGACCACCGGGGAGCTGTTTTTT.

This clone appeared once. The chain is built from TRBV15 and TRBJ1-1; D gene ambiguous. The CDR3 length is 13 residues. The germline CDR1 and CDR2 sequences are LNHNV and YYDKDF (reference sequence). V shed 1 base and J shed 7 bases, with 10 bases lying between them. DNA for the CDR3: TGTGCCACCAGCAGAGTAGAGTACTTTGAAGCTTTCTTT. As protein: CATSRVEYFEAFF.

The chain joins TRBV27 to TRBJ1-5; 7 bases line up with TRBD1. With 5 bases clipped from V and 3 bases from J, the junction kept 7 bases outside the gene matches. CDR1 and CDR2 from the germline V gene are MNHEY and SMNVEV (reference sequence). This CDR3 comprises 15 residues. The CDR3 loop is CASSLTGVHNQPQHF. Here the CDR3 DNA reads TGTGCCAGCAGTCTTACAGGGGTCCACAATCAGCCCCAGCATTTT.

The chain carries TRBV5-4 and TRBJ2-7, with 7 bases fitting TRBD1. This CDR3 spans 14 amino acids. V dropped 4 bases and J dropped 2; count of bases not matched to a gene: 6. Germline CDR1 reads SGHNT; CDR2 reads YYREEE (reference sequence). CDR3 nucleotides: TGTGCCAGCAGCCCGGACAGGCCGGCCTACGAGCAGTACTTC. It translates to CASSPDRPAYEQYF.

CDR3 in amino acids: CAIAFEVGATSPLHF. DNA for the CDR3: TGTGCCATCGCTTTCGAGGTAGGGGCAACGTCACCCCTCCACTTT. The chain couples TRBV10-3 to TRBJ1-6; D might be TRBD1 (5 bases). Germline V gene lookup returns CDR1 ENHRY and CDR2 SYGVKD. Between the trimmed V and J ends, which lost 8 bases and 10 bases, there was a span of 21 bases. The CDR3 has 15 amino acids.